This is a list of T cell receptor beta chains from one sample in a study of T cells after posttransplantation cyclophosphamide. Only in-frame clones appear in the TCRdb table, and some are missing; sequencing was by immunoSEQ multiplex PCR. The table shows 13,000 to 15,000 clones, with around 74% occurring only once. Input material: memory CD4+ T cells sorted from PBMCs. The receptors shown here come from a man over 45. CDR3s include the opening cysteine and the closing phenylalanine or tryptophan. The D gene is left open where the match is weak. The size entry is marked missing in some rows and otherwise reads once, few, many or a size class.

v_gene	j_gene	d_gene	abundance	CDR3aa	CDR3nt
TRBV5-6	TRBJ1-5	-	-	CASSSGDRNQPQHF	TGTGCCAGCAGCTCGGGTGACAGGAATCAGCCCCAGCATTTT
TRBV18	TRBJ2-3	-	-	CASSPIKGPSTDTQYF	TGTGCCAGCTCACCAATCAAGGGGCCTAGCACAGATACGCAGTATTTT
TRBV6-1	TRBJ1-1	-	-	CASTKDRGLAFF	TGTGCCAGCACCAAGGACCGAGGGTTAGCTTTCTTT
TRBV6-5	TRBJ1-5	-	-	CATKDSHNQPQHF	TGTGCCACCAAGGACAGCCACAATCAGCCCCAGCATTTT
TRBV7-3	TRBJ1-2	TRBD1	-	CASSPQGSYGYTF	TGTGCCAGCAGCCCACAGGGGTCCTATGGCTACACCTTC
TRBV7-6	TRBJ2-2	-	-	CASSFAQGGTGELFF	TGTGCCAGCAGCTTCGCACAGGGCGGGACCGGGGAGCTGTTTTTT
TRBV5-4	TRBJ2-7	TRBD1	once	CASSYRQGAREQYF	TGTGCCAGCAGCTACCGACAGGGGGCGCGCGAGCAGTACTTC
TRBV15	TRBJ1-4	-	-	CATSRDRSRSGEKLFF	TGTGCCACCAGCAGAGATCGGTCTCGGAGCGGTGAAAAACTGTTTTTT
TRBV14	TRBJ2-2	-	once	CASSLEGRGELFF	TGTGCCAGCAGCTTGGAGGGCCGCGGGGAGCTGTTTTTT
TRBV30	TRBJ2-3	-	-	CARTGTVSTDTQYF	TGTGCCAGAACCGGGACTGTTAGCACAGATACGCAGTATTTT
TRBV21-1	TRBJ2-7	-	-	CASRGRGGHRTYEQYF	TGTGCCAGCCGAGGAAGAGGGGGACACCGGACCTACGAGCAGTACTTC
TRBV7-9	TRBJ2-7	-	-	CASSSPRSDEQYF	TGTGCCAGCAGCTCCCCACGGTCCGACGAGCAGTACTTC
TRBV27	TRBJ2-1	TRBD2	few	CASRGRTSGLNEQFF	TGTGCCAGCAGGGGACGGACTAGCGGGCTCAATGAGCAGTTCTTC
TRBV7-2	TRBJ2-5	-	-	CASSLGVGETQYF	TGTGCCAGCAGCTTAGGGGTCGGGGAGACCCAGTACTTC
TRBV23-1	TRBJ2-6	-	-	CASGLSGGGAGANVLTF	TGCGCCAGCGGACTGAGCGGAGGAGGGGCCGGGGCCAACGTCCTGACTTTC
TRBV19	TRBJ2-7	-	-	CASSIAPWESEQYF	TGTGCCAGTAGTATAGCCCCCTGGGAGAGCGAGCAGTACTTC
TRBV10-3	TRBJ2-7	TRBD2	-	CAIRDSGGDYYEQYF	TGTGCCATCAGAGACAGCGGGGGGGATTACTACGAGCAGTACTTC
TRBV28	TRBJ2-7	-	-	CASSPRVEMTYEQYF	TGTGCCAGCAGCCCCCGGGTAGAAATGACCTACGAGCAGTACTTC
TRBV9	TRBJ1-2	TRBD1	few	CASSPRDSSTFYGYTF	TGTGCCAGCAGCCCTCGGGACAGCTCTACCTTCTATGGCTACACCTTC
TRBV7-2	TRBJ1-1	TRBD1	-	CASSPKTGTGVAEAFF	TGTGCCAGCAGCCCGAAGACCGGGACAGGGGTCGCTGAAGCTTTCTTT
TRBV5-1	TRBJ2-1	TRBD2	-	CASSPGAGGNEQFF	TGCGCCAGCAGCCCAGGGGCGGGAGGTAATGAGCAGTTCTTC
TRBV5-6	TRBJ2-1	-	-	CASSLGQADYNEQFF	TGTGCCAGCAGCTTGGGCCAGGCCGACTACAATGAGCAGTTCTTC
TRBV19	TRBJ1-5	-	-	CASSIEGRDGFNQPQHF	TGTGCCAGTAGTATAGAGGGCAGGGATGGGTTCAATCAGCCCCAGCATTTT
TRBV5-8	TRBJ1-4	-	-	CASEAWMVGEETAEKLFF	TGTGCCAGCGAAGCTTGGATGGTCGGGGAAGAAACGGCGGAAAAACTGTTTTTT
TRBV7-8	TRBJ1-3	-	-	CASSLGAVLSGNTIYF	TGTGCCAGCAGCTTAGGGGCAGTGCTCAGTGGAAACACCATATATTTT
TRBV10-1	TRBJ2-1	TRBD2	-	CASSAFSSGRGEQFF	TGCGCCAGCAGTGCCTTCTCTAGCGGGAGAGGTGAGCAGTTCTTC
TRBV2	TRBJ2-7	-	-	CASSEEWDITGEQYF	TGTGCCAGCAGTGAGGAGTGGGACATCACTGGAGAGCAGTACTTC
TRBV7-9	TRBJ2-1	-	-	CAADYTRLEQFF	TGTGCCGCAGACTACACGAGGTTAGAGCAGTTCTTC
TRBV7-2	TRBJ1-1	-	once	CASSLALEGTEAFF	TGTGCCAGCAGCTTAGCCCTCGAGGGCACTGAAGCTTTCTTT
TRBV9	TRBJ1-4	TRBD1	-	CASSASTGKLNEKLFF	TGTGCCAGCAGCGCCTCGACAGGGAAACTAAATGAAAAACTGTTTTTT
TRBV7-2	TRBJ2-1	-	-	CASSLLISYNEQFF	TGTGCCAGCAGCTTATTGATCAGTTACAATGAGCAGTTCTTC
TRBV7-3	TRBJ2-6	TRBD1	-	CASSDDRGKSGANVLTF	TGTGCCAGCAGCGATGACAGGGGCAAAAGCGGGGCCAACGTCCTGACTTTC
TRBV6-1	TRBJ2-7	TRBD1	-	CASSEVGTGLYEQYF	TGTGCCAGCAGTGAAGTCGGGACAGGGCTCTACGAGCAGTACTTC
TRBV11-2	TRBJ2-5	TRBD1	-	CASSLRDRGEETQYF	TGTGCCAGCAGCTTAAGGGACAGGGGAGAAGAGACCCAGTACTTC
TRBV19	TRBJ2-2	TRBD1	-	CASSITGANTGELFF	TGTGCCAGTAGTATTACAGGGGCGAACACCGGGGAGCTGTTTTTT
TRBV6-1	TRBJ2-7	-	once	CASSEASRVYEQYF	TGTGCCAGCAGTGAAGCTTCGCGGGTATACGAGCAGTACTTC
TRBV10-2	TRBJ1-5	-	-	CASSDRFLLDQPQHF	TGCGCCAGCAGCGACAGGTTTTTGCTGGATCAGCCCCAGCATTTT
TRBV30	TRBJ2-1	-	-	CAWSPGQKQFF	TGTGCCTGGAGCCCAGGACAGAAGCAGTTCTTC
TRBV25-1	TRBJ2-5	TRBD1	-	CASSNRGEETQYF	TGTGCCAGCTCAAACAGGGGGGAAGAGACCCAGTACTTC
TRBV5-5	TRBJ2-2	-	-	CASSSRVRAGELFF	TGTGCCAGCAGCTCCAGGGTCCGTGCCGGGGAGCTGTTTTTT
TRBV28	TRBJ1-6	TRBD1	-	CASSFPDRVSNSPLHF	TGTGCCAGCAGTTTCCCGGACAGGGTCAGTAATTCACCCCTCCACTTT